Listed below are T cell receptor beta chains from one sample, sequenced in a study of response to subunit inactivated influenza vaccine. TCRdb reprocessed the RT-PCR reads via MiXCR and lists one record per CDR3 protein. The sample carries over 650,000 distinct CDR3 sequences, roughly 20% recorded once. The sample was PBMCs from blood, taken approximately 5 days after vaccination. The receptor set was obtained from a man aged 50 to 60 who received an inactivated influenza vaccine. Each CDR3 is given with its conserved first and last residue. Each record gives: V gene, J gene, clone size, D gene, CDR3 protein, CDR3 DNA. A D gene is named only where the DNA matches it firmly. Not all rows give a size; the values are once, few, many and, for expanded clones, a class.

V gene: TRBV25-1; J gene: TRBJ2-3; clone size: -; D gene: -; CDR3 protein: CASSEAGDMDTQYF; CDR3 DNA: TGTGCCAGCAGTGAGGCCGGGGATATGGATACGCAGTATTTT
V gene: TRBV25-1; J gene: TRBJ2-5; clone size: -; D gene: -; CDR3 protein: CASSEHILGETQYF; CDR3 DNA: TGTGCCAGCAGTGAACACATTCTCGGAGAGACCCAGTACTTC
V gene: TRBV6-5; J gene: TRBJ1-1; clone size: -; D gene: -; CDR3 protein: CASRYREGITEAFF; CDR3 DNA: TGTGCCAGCAGGTACAGGGAGGGGATCACTGAAGCTTTCTTT
V gene: TRBV4-3; J gene: TRBJ2-7; clone size: few; D gene: -; CDR3 protein: CASSQGPEEYGQYF; CDR3 DNA: TGCGCCAGCAGCCAAGGCCCTGAGGAGTACGGACAGTACTTC
V gene: TRBV3-1; J gene: TRBJ2-7; clone size: -; D gene: -; CDR3 protein: CASSQGSRGGGYEQYF; CDR3 DNA: TGTGCCAGCAGCCAAGGGTCCAGGGGAGGTGGGTACGAGCAGTACTTC
V gene: TRBV7-8; J gene: TRBJ2-1; clone size: few; D gene: -; CDR3 protein: CASSRPGSSYNEQFF; CDR3 DNA: TGTGCCAGCAGTAGACCGGGGAGCTCCTACAATGAGCAGTTCTTC
V gene: TRBV7-2; J gene: TRBJ1-2; clone size: -; D gene: TRBD1; CDR3 protein: CASSPESGQGFYGYTF; CDR3 DNA: TGTGCCAGCAGCCCAGAGTCGGGACAGGGTTTCTATGGCTACACCTTC
V gene: TRBV27; J gene: TRBJ1-6; clone size: -; D gene: -; CDR3 protein: CASSLGEPYNSPLHF; CDR3 DNA: TGTGCCAGCAGTTTAGGGGAGCCGTATAATTCACCCCTCCACTTT
V gene: TRBV7-2; J gene: TRBJ2-3; clone size: many; D gene: -; CDR3 protein: CASSTRTDTQYF; CDR3 DNA: TGTGCCAGCAGCACACGCACAGATACGCAGTATTTT
V gene: TRBV7-2; J gene: TRBJ2-3; clone size: -; D gene: TRBD2; CDR3 protein: CASSLRAGVSDTQYF; CDR3 DNA: TGTGCCAGCAGCTTAAGAGCGGGAGTCTCAGATACGCAGTATTTT
V gene: TRBV12-3/TRBV12-4; J gene: TRBJ2-3; clone size: -; D gene: TRBD2; CDR3 protein: CASRPTSGHTDTQYF; CDR3 DNA: TGTGCCAGCAGGCCCACTAGCGGGCACACAGATACGCAGTATTTT
V gene: TRBV12-3/TRBV12-4; J gene: TRBJ2-5; clone size: -; D gene: TRBD1; CDR3 protein: CASSADRGRETQYF; CDR3 DNA: TGTGCCAGCAGTGCAGACAGGGGTCGAGAGACCCAGTACTTC
V gene: TRBV20-1; J gene: TRBJ2-1; clone size: -; D gene: -; CDR3 protein: CSAREQSGNEQFF; CDR3 DNA: TGCAGTGCTAGAGAGCAGAGTGGGAATGAGCAGTTCTTC
V gene: TRBV5-1; J gene: TRBJ2-1; clone size: -; D gene: TRBD1; CDR3 protein: CASSLGFIGRGTYNEQFF; CDR3 DNA: TGCGCCAGCAGCTTGGGGTTTATTGGCAGGGGGACGTACAATGAGCAGTTCTTC
V gene: TRBV5-6; J gene: TRBJ2-2; clone size: few; D gene: TRBD2; CDR3 protein: CASSIGLVGQSGELFF; CDR3 DNA: TGTGCCAGCAGCATTGGACTAGTGGGCCAATCCGGGGAGCTGTTTTTT
V gene: TRBV12-3/TRBV12-4; J gene: TRBJ2-2; clone size: -; D gene: TRBD1; CDR3 protein: CASSFGQGLFF; CDR3 DNA: TGTGCCAGCAGTTTTGGACAGGGGTTGTTTTTT
V gene: TRBV7-2; J gene: TRBJ2-5; clone size: -; D gene: -; CDR3 protein: CASSLARIPQETQYF; CDR3 DNA: TGTGCCAGCAGCTTAGCGCGGATCCCCCAAGAGACCCAGTACTTC
V gene: TRBV6-4; J gene: TRBJ2-7; clone size: few; D gene: TRBD1; CDR3 protein: CASNPGQGNF; CDR3 DNA: TGTGCCAGCAATCCGGGACAGGGTAACTTC
V gene: TRBV28; J gene: TRBJ2-1; clone size: few; D gene: -; CDR3 protein: CASRPSASLYNEQFF; CDR3 DNA: TGTGCCAGCAGACCGTCGGCGTCCCTCTACAATGAGCAGTTCTTC
V gene: TRBV18; J gene: TRBJ1-5; clone size: -; D gene: -; CDR3 protein: CASSPPGGPQHF; CDR3 DNA: TGTGCCAGCTCACCACCGGGCGGGCCCCAGCATTTT
V gene: TRBV29-1; J gene: TRBJ2-7; clone size: few; D gene: TRBD1; CDR3 protein: CSVEWRTGDYEQYF; CDR3 DNA: TGCAGCGTTGAGTGGAGGACAGGAGACTACGAGCAGTACTTC
V gene: TRBV2; J gene: TRBJ2-7; clone size: -; D gene: -; CDR3 protein: CASTETGRRYEQYF; CDR3 DNA: TGTGCCAGCACTGAGACAGGACGGAGGTACGAGCAGTACTTC
V gene: TRBV20-1; J gene: TRBJ2-5; clone size: many; D gene: -; CDR3 protein: CSARLTETQYF; CDR3 DNA: TGCAGTGCTCGACTAACGGAGACCCAGTACTTC
V gene: TRBV27; J gene: TRBJ1-6; clone size: -; D gene: -; CDR3 protein: CASSGLMRNSPLHF; CDR3 DNA: TGTGCCAGCAGCGGACTAATGAGGAATTCACCCCTCCACTTT
V gene: TRBV12-3/TRBV12-4; J gene: TRBJ1-1; clone size: many; D gene: -; CDR3 protein: CASSLRQGTFSNTEAFF; CDR3 DNA: TGTGCCAGCAGTTTAAGGCAGGGGACATTCTCTAACACTGAAGCTTTCTTT
V gene: TRBV6-5; J gene: TRBJ2-2; clone size: few; D gene: -; CDR3 protein: CASSTTTGELFF; CDR3 DNA: TGTGCCAGCAGTACTACCACCGGGGAGCTGTTTTTT
V gene: TRBV7-6; J gene: TRBJ2-2; clone size: -; D gene: TRBD2; CDR3 protein: CASRPFPAGTGELFF; CDR3 DNA: TGTGCCAGCAGACCCTTCCCAGCGGGGACCGGGGAGCTGTTTTTT
V gene: TRBV20-1; J gene: TRBJ1-5; clone size: -; D gene: -; CDR3 protein: CSARGGARDQPQHF; CDR3 DNA: TGCAGTGCTAGAGGGGGAGCCCGCGATCAGCCCCAGCATTTT
V gene: TRBV12-3/TRBV12-4; J gene: TRBJ1-1; clone size: few; D gene: -; CDR3 protein: CASSFWQDTEAFF; CDR3 DNA: TGTGCCAGCAGTTTCTGGCAGGACACTGAAGCTTTCTTT
V gene: TRBV11-2; J gene: TRBJ1-1; clone size: few; D gene: TRBD1; CDR3 protein: CASSLVWGTGNTEAFF; CDR3 DNA: TGTGCCAGCAGCTTAGTTTGGGGGACAGGGAACACTGAAGCTTTCTTT
V gene: TRBV10-3; J gene: TRBJ2-6; clone size: many; D gene: TRBD1; CDR3 protein: CAISGGQGPSGANVLTF; CDR3 DNA: TGTGCCATCAGTGGGGGACAGGGACCATCTGGGGCCAACGTCCTGACTTTC
V gene: TRBV4-2; J gene: TRBJ1-2; clone size: few; D gene: -; CDR3 protein: CASSQKMDKLNYGYTF; CDR3 DNA: TGTGCCAGCAGCCAGAAGATGGACAAGCTGAACTATGGCTACACCTTC
V gene: TRBV27; J gene: TRBJ2-5; clone size: many; D gene: -; CDR3 protein: CASSLTGAQETQYF; CDR3 DNA: TGTGCCAGCAGTTTGACAGGCGCCCAAGAGACCCAGTACTTC
V gene: TRBV6-6; J gene: TRBJ2-7; clone size: -; D gene: -; CDR3 protein: CASSPRSKEQYF; CDR3 DNA: TGTGCCAGCAGTCCTCGTTCCAAGGAGCAGTACTTC
V gene: TRBV27; J gene: TRBJ2-3; clone size: -; D gene: TRBD1; CDR3 protein: CASSRRSFSTGGEDTQYF; CDR3 DNA: TGTGCCAGCAGCAGGCGAAGCTTTTCGACAGGGGGCGAGGATACGCAGTATTTT
V gene: TRBV2; J gene: TRBJ1-1; clone size: -; D gene: -; CDR3 protein: CASKGSLNTEAFF; CDR3 DNA: TGTGCCAGCAAGGGAAGTTTGAACACTGAAGCTTTCTTT
V gene: TRBV12-3/TRBV12-4; J gene: TRBJ2-3; clone size: few; D gene: TRBD2; CDR3 protein: CASSLGLAGGYF; CDR3 DNA: TGTGCCAGCAGTTTAGGCCTAGCGGGGGGGTATTTT
V gene: TRBV5-5; J gene: TRBJ1-6; clone size: many; D gene: -; CDR3 protein: CASSASGISNSPLHF; CDR3 DNA: TGTGCCAGCAGCGCATCGGGAATTTCTAATTCACCCCTCCACTTT
V gene: TRBV29-1; J gene: TRBJ2-7; clone size: many; D gene: TRBD1; CDR3 protein: CSASQGFEQYF; CDR3 DNA: TGCAGCGCTTCACAGGGGTTCGAGCAGTACTTC
V gene: TRBV15; J gene: TRBJ2-5; clone size: few; D gene: -; CDR3 protein: CATSRDLGQRVTQYF; CDR3 DNA: TGTGCCACCAGCAGAGATCTAGGCCAACGAGTGACCCAGTACTTC